This T cell receptor (beta chain) was sequenced for a study of blood T cell repertoires in COVID-19. Turning to the study itself: Acute and convalescent COVID-19 specimens originated in the United States, Italy and Spain. Sources were T cells, B-cell-depleted T cells, or PBMCs; the material itself was cDNA or gDNA.

In the original analysis: Scientists estimated how many nucleated cells there were by amplifying reference gene primers. Using immunoSEQ multiplex PCR, the repertoire was profiled, and TCRdb retains in-frame clones only, with some absent. Clone size and the V and J calls come from that table; the DNA yielded D and trimming. The repertoire has about 44,000 clones, 75% to 90% of them found once; the top ten carry 1% to 1.5%. This clone was seen a single time. The TCR comes from a woman aged 40 to 55 with acute or convalescent COVID-19. The sample was peripheral blood.

CDR3 nucleotide sequence: TGTGCTATCCTCAAGGCGATAGCGGGAGGGCCCAATGAGCAGTTCTTC. Its translation is CAILKAIAGGPNEQFF. This chain links TRBV7-7 with TRBJ2-1, with 11 bases fitting TRBD2. The CDR3 has 16 residues. Germline CDR1 and CDR2: SSHAT and FNYEAQ (reference sequence).